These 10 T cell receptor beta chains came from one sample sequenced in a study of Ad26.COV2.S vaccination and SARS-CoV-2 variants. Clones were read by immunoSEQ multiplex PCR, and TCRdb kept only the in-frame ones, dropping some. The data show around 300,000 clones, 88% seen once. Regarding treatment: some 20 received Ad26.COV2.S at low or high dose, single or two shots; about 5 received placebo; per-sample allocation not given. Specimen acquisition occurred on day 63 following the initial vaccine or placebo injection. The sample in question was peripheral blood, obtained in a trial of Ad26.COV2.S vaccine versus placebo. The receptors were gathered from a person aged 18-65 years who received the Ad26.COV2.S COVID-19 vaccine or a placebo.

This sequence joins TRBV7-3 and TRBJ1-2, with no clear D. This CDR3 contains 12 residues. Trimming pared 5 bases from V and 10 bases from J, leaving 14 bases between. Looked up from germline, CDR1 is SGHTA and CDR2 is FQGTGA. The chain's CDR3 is CASSLGSADYTF. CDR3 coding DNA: TGTGCCAGCAGCCTCGGGTCAGCGGACTACACCTTC.

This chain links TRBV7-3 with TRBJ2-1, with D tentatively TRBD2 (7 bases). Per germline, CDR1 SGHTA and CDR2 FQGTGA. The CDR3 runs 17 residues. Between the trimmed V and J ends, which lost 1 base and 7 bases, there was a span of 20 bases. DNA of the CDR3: TGTGCCAGCAGCTTAAGAGGGGGTTGGCGGGAGTCAAATGAGCAGTTCTTC. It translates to CASSLRGGWRESNEQFF. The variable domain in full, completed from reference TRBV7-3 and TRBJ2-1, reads GAGVSQTPSNKVTEKGKYVELRCDPISGHTALYWYRQSLGQGPEFLIYFQGTGAADDSGLPNDRFFAVRPEGSVSTLKIQRTERGDSAVYLCASSLRGGWRESNEQFFGPGTRLTVL.

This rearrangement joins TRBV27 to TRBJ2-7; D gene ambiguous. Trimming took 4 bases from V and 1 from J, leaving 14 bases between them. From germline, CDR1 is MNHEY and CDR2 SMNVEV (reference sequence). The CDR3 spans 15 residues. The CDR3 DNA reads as TGTGCCAGCAGTTGGTCAGTGCCCCGATCCTACGAGCAGTACTTC. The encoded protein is CASSWSVPRSYEQYF.

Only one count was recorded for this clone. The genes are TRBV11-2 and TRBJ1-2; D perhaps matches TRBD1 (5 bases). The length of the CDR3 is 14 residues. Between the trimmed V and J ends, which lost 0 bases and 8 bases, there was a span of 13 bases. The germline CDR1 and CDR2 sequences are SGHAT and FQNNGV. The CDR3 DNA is TGTGCCAGCAGCTTAGATCTGGGGGGAGGAGGCTACACCTTC. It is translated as CASSLDLGGGGYTF.

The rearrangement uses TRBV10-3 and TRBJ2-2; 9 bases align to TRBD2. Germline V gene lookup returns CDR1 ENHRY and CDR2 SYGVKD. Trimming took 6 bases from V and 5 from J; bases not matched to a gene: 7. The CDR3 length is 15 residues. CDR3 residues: CAIRESGRRTGELFF. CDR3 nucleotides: TGTGCCATCAGGGAGAGCGGGAGGCGGACCGGGGAGCTGTTTTTT.

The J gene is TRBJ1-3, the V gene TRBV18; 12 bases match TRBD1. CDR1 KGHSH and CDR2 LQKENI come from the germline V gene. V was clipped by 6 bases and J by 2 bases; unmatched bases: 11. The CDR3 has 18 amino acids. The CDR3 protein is CASSYTPGQGAAGNTIYF. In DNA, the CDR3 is TGTGCCAGCTCCTACACACCGGGACAGGGGGCCGCTGGAAACACCATATATTTT.

This CDR3 is CASSLGAGGADTQYF. The DNA for the CDR3 is TGTGCCAGCAGCTTAGGAGCGGGGGGAGCAGATACGCAGTATTTT. The genes are TRBV11-3 and TRBJ2-3; 9 bases are shared with TRBD2. V was pared by 1 base and J by 4 bases, with 3 bases of the junction left unmatched. Germline CDR1 reads SGHNT; CDR2 reads YENEEA. The CDR3 runs 15 residues.

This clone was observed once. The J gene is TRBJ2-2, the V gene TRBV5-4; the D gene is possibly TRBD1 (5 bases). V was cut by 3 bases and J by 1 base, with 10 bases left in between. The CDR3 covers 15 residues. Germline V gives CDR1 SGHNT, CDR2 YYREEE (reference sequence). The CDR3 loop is CASSSFTGNTGELFF. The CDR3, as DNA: TGTGCCAGCAGCTCTTTTACAGGGAACACCGGGGAGCTGTTTTTT.

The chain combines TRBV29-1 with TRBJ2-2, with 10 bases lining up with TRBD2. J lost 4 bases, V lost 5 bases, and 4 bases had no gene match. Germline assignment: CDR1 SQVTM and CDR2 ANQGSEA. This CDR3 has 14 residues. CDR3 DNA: TGCAGCGTTCCCGGGACTAGCGCCACCGGGGAGCTGTTTTTT. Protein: CSVPGTSATGELFF.

Here the CDR3 reads CASSYSTRSADTQYF. In DNA form, the CDR3 reads TGTGCCAGCAGTTACTCTACTAGAAGTGCAGATACGCAGTATTTT. The rearrangement uses TRBV6-5 and TRBJ2-3, with TRBD2 as a possible D gene (5 bases). CDR1 and CDR2 from the germline V gene are MNHEY and SVGAGI. The germline V and J ends were trimmed by 0 bases and 4 bases, with 11 bases remaining between them. This CDR3 has 15 residues.